This T cell receptor beta chain originates from a study of T cells in Graves' hyperthyroidism and ophthalmopathy. Trimming took 5 bases from V and 9 from J; bases not matched to a gene: 5. The germline gives CDR1 SGHRS, CDR2 YFSETQ. This CDR3 region has 12 residues. This clonotype was seen many times. The TCR beta CDR3 regions underwent amplification using RNA transcripts as the source. The TCR CDR3 first-round RT-PCR relied on the HTBI primer set. TCRdb re-derived calls from the multiplex PCR reads in MiXCR, one entry per CDR3 protein. This table has more than 350,000 distinct CDR3 sequences, more than 13% appearing once.

The source of this sequence is a woman between 25 and 40 years old with Graves' hyperthyroidism. The genes are TRBV5-1 and TRBJ2-1, with TRBD2 identical over 7 bases. Specimen: blood. CDR3 loop: CASRGGRGEQFF. As DNA, the CDR3 is TGCGCCAGCAGAGGTGGGAGGGGTGAGCAGTTCTTC.